Each of the 27 T cell receptor beta chains below was sequenced from the same sample in a study of regulatory T cells in long-lasting Graves disease. Arm-PCR of CDR3 regions and iRepertoire HTBI primers were the basis on which TCR beta libraries were built. TCRdb reanalysed the multiplex PCR reads using MiXCR and keeps one entry per CDR3 protein. Of approximately 480,000 distinct CDR3 sequences listed, under 20% are singletons. Time point of the sample: newly diagnosed GD, antithyroid drugs for less than 3 months. PBMC RNA served as the TCR library source. These same data were also listed under a study on T cells in Graves' hyperthyroidism and ophthalmopathy.

The sample was peripheral blood mononuclear cells (PBMCs), taken at new diagnosis, from a patient treated with antithyroid drugs. These receptor sequences come from a middle-aged man with Graves disease.

Worth noting for this clonotype: This may be a read error: a much more frequent sequence differs by one nucleotide. The chain joins TRBV6-2 or TRBV6-3 to TRBJ2-4, with 7 positions matching TRBD2. Judging by the DNA end, TRBJ2-1 fits better; the J call may be wrong. CDR3 length: 19 amino acids. Germline V gene data show CDR1 as MNHEY and CDR2 as SVGEGT. CDR3 nucleotides: TGTGCCAGCAGCGAGGGCTTGGCGGCGGGAGCAGGTTGGCGTAACATTCAGTTCTTC. Translated: CASSEGLAAGAGWRNIQFF.

This chain links TRBV6-1 with TRBJ1-4; D ambiguous. In germline, CDR1 is MNHNS, CDR2 SASEGT. CDR3 length: 16 residues. V was pared by 2 bases and J by 7 bases, with 17 bases between. CDR3 amino acids: CASSEMAGLSGEKLFF. Written as DNA, the CDR3 is TGTGCCAGCAGTGAAATGGCAGGTCTGTCTGGTGAAAAACTGTTTTTT.

This clonotype has at least ten counts. The chain carries TRBV6-1 and TRBJ1-5; 10 bases match TRBD1. V trimming: 6 bases; J trimming: 2 bases; junction bases outside the gene matches: 10. This CDR3 comprises 17 residues. Per germline, CDR1 MNHNS and CDR2 SASEGT. The CDR3 DNA is TGTGCCAGCAGCACGGGACAGGGGATTGGAGGCAATCAGCCCCAGCATTTT. Translation gives CASSTGQGIGGNQPQHF.

The chain uses TRBV7-8 and TRBJ2-5; a weak D match, TRBD1 (5 bases). Germline-derived CDR1 and CDR2 are SGHVS and FQNEAQ. The CDR3 is 14 residues long. V was cut by 2 bases and J by 3 bases, with 10 bases left in between. The CDR3 bases are TGTGCCAGCAGCTTAACTGCCAGGGAAGAGACCCAGTACTTC. This encodes CASSLTAREETQYF.

V and J are TRBV7-2 and TRBJ2-1, with 16 bases matching TRBD2. J was trimmed by 5 bases and V by 5 bases; bases with no gene match: 9. The CDR3 has 18 residues. Germline V gene data show CDR1 as SGHTA and CDR2 as FQGNSA. CDR3 sequence (DNA): TGTGCCAGCAGCGCCCCGACGGGACTAGCGGGAGGGCACAATGAGCAGTTCTTC. It translates to CASSAPTGLAGGHNEQFF.

This sequence joins TRBV7-9 and TRBJ2-7, with 7 bases that match TRBD2. J was trimmed by 4 bases and V by 5 bases; bases with no gene match: 8. The CDR3 covers 14 residues. Per the germline V gene, CDR1 is SEHNR and CDR2 is FQNEAQ (reference sequence). CDR3 sequence reads: CASSVGAGAYEQYF. CDR3 in DNA: TGTGCCAGCAGCGTCGGGGCGGGAGCTTACGAGCAGTACTTC.

The V and J genes are TRBV10-2 and TRBJ1-6; D ambiguous. The V gene lost 4 bases and the J gene lost 6 bases, with 10 bases spanning the gap. The CDR3 contains 14 residues. Germline CDR1 and CDR2: WSHSY and SAAADI. The CDR3 protein is CASSGSQSNSPLHF. The CDR3 coding sequence is TGCGCCAGCAGTGGAAGTCAAAGTAATTCACCCCTCCACTTT.

This clonotype was seen at least ten times. The rearrangement joins TRBV20-1 to TRBJ2-1; TRBD2 aligns across 12 bases. V lost 0 bases and J lost 12; bases outside the gene matches: 6. This CDR3 is built from 14 residues. Germline CDR1 is DFQATT and CDR2 is SNEGSKA (reference sequence). CDR3 bases: TGCAGTGCTAGAGAATGGACTAGCGGGATTCGGCAGTTCTTC. This encodes CSAREWTSGIRQFF.

The table lists this clonotype with many counts. The chain uses TRBV18 and TRBJ2-1; 10 positions agree with TRBD2. This CDR3 has 15 residues. V shed 8 bases and J 4 bases; nucleotides not matched to a gene: 8. Germline CDR1 and CDR2: KGHSH and LQKENI. CDR3: CASSPLAGVYNEQFF. CDR3 DNA: TGTGCCAGCAGCCCGCTAGCGGGAGTGTACAATGAGCAGTTCTTC. The full variable domain, rest sourced from reference TRBV18 and TRBJ2-1, is NAGVMQNPRHLVRRRGQEARLRCSPMKGHSHVYWYRQLPEEGLKFMVYLQKENIIDESGMPKERFSAEFPKEGPSILRIQQVVRGDSAAYFCASSPLAGVYNEQFFGPGTRLTVL.

This clonotype was seen only a few times. The CDR3 DNA reads TGTGCCAGCAGTTTTGGTGTAAATCAGCCCCAGCATTTT. This codes for CASSFGVNQPQHF. V is TRBV28 and J is TRBJ1-5, with no clear D. V shed 3 bases and J shed 4 bases, with 7 bases lying between them. CDR3 length: 13 residues. Germline values: CDR1 MDHEN, CDR2 SYDVKM. The full variable domain, completed using reference TRBV28 and TRBJ1-5, is DVKVTQSSRYLVKRTGEKVFLECVQDMDHENMFWYRQDPGLGLRLIYFSYDVKMKEKGDIPEGYSVSREKKERFSLILESASTNQTSMYLCASSFGVNQPQHFGDGTRLSIL.

Regarding this clonotype: A much more abundant neighbour one base away suggests this may be a read error. The chain carries TRBV11-3 and TRBJ2-7; D unresolved. This CDR3 comprises 14 residues. The germline V gene encodes CDR1 SGHNT and CDR2 YENEEA. Written as DNA, the CDR3 is TGTGCCAGGAGCTTAGGCGCCAGCTCCTACGAGCAGTACTTC. Encoded protein: CARSLGASSYEQYF.

This clonotype has at least ten counts. This rearrangement joins TRBV2 to TRBJ2-2; D gene uncertain. CDR1 is SNHLY, CDR2 FYNNEI, per germline. This CDR3 spans 14 amino acids. Trimming pared 6 bases from V and 1 base from J, leaving 9 bases between. The CDR3: CASSRTVNTGELFF. CDR3 in DNA: TGTGCCAGCAGCCGGACCGTGAACACCGGGGAGCTGTTTTTT. Full variable domain (rest looked up from reference TRBV2 and TRBJ2-2): EPEVTQTPSHQVTQMGQEVILRCVPISNHLYFYWYRQILGQKVEFLVSFYNNEISEKSEIFDDQFSVERPDGSNFTLKIRSTKLEDSAMYFCASSRTVNTGELFFGEGSRLTVL.

This clonotype has a count of ten or more. CDR3 sequence reads: CSVGMSTETDTQYF. The CDR3 DNA reads as TGCAGCGTTGGGATGAGCACCGAAACAGATACGCAGTATTTT. This chain joins TRBV29-1 and TRBJ2-3; D not certain. The CDR3 is made up of 14 amino acids. Trimming took 4 bases from V and 3 from J, leaving 14 bases between them. Germline V CDR1 and CDR2: SQVTM, ANQGSEA.

There are many counts of this clonotype. One junction end does not reproduce the germline sequence, and a read error may be involved. The V call is TRBV5-1, the J call TRBJ2-1, with D possibly being TRBD2 (6 bases). The germline V gene encodes CDR1 SGHRS and CDR2 YFSETQ. This CDR3 is 10 amino acids long. The CDR3 sequence is CASSLLAQIF. In DNA form, the CDR3 reads TGCGCCAGCAGCTTACTAGCCCAGATCTTC.

The chain has TRBV19 and TRBJ2-4; 7 bases are a match to TRBD1. Germline loops: CDR1 LNHDA, CDR2 SQIVND (reference sequence). The V and J ends lost 7 bases and 4 bases, in that order; junction bases with no gene match: 7. The CDR3 spans 14 residues. The CDR3 reads CASTDRDWKNIQYF. DNA for the CDR3: TGTGCCAGTACCGACAGGGATTGGAAAAACATTCAGTACTTC. The full variable domain, in which reference TRBV19 and TRBJ2-4 provide the parts outside the CDR3, is DGGITQSPKYLFRKEGQNVTLSCEQNLNHDAMYWYRQDPGQGLRLIYYSQIVNDFQKGDIAEGYSVSREKKESFPLTVTSAQKNPTAFYLCASTDRDWKNIQYFGAGTRLSVL.

This sequence joins TRBV9 and TRBJ2-5; the D gene could be TRBD1 or TRBD2 (7 bases each). Germline V gene data show CDR1 as SGDLS and CDR2 as YYNGEE. Trimming took off 0 bases at V and 4 bases at J, with 13 bases between the two ends. This CDR3 has 15 amino acids. CDR3 DNA: TGTGCCAGCAGCGTAGCCCAGGGGGGGGGAGAGACCCAGTACTTC. Protein product: CASSVAQGGGETQYF. Full variable domain (remainder filled in from reference TRBV9 and TRBJ2-5): DSGVTQTPKHLITATGQRVTLRCSPRSGDLSVYWYQQSLDQGLQFLIQYYNGEERAKGNILERFSAQQFPDLHSELNLSSLELGDSALYFCASSVAQGGGETQYFGPGTRLLVL.

This sequence joins TRBV14 and TRBJ2-1; possibly TRBD2 for D (5 bases). This CDR3 is 14 amino acids long. CDR1 is SGHDN and CDR2 is FVKESK in the germline V gene. The ends were cut back, 2 bases at V and 2 bases at J, with 7 bases in the middle. The CDR3 DNA sequence: TGTGCCAGCAGCCAAAGAGGGCCCTACAATGAGCAGTTCTTC. Its translation: CASSQRGPYNEQFF.

This clonotype was seen a few times. The CDR3 sequence is CASSGGTWGSEQYF. The CDR3 region has the DNA TGTGCCAGCAGTGGAGGGACGTGGGGATCCGAGCAGTACTTC. V gene TRBV6-2 or TRBV6-3 combines with J gene TRBJ2-7; D might be TRBD2 (6 bases). The germline gives CDR1 MNHEY, CDR2 SVGEGT. The V and J ends lost 5 bases and 6 bases respectively, with 17 bases between them. The CDR3 contains 14 residues.

This clonotype was picked up many times. This rearrangement joins TRBV2 to TRBJ2-7, with TRBD2 matching over 13 bases. V dropped 7 bases and J dropped 2; count of bases not matched to a gene: 14. CDR1 and CDR2 (germline): SNHLY, FYNNEI. The CDR3 is 18 amino acids. In nucleotides, the CDR3 is TGTGCCAGCAACAAGAACACCTTGGGACTAGCGGGAACCTACGAGCAGTACTTC. As protein: CASNKNTLGLAGTYEQYF.

This clonotype was seen at least ten times. V usage is TRBV28 and J usage is TRBJ1-5; D is undetermined. CDR3 size: 15 residues. Trimming stripped 8 bases from V and 1 base from J, with 15 bases between. In germline, CDR1 is MDHEN, CDR2 SYDVKM. The CDR3 loop is CASAGSPPSNQPQHF. The CDR3 DNA reads TGTGCCAGCGCGGGGTCCCCACCCAGCAATCAGCCCCAGCATTTT.

This clonotype was observed many times. The rearrangement joins TRBV27 to TRBJ2-3; D tentatively fits TRBD1 or TRBD2 (5 bases each). The CDR3 consists of 14 residues. Germline-derived CDR1 and CDR2 are MNHEY and SMNVEV (reference sequence). Trimming took 1 base from V and 4 from J, leaving 9 bases between them. The CDR3 sequence: CASSLWLGADTQYF. In DNA, the CDR3 is TGTGCCAGCAGTTTATGGTTGGGGGCAGATACGCAGTATTTT.

V gene TRBV7-9 combines with J gene TRBJ1-3; D remains unclear. The CDR3 has 15 amino acids. Per germline, CDR1 SEHNR and CDR2 FQNEAQ (reference sequence). The germline V and J ends were trimmed by 6 bases and 4 bases, with 16 bases remaining between them. CDR3 in DNA: TGTGCCAGCAGACCCCCAATCAAGGTCGGAAACACCATATATTTT. As protein: CASRPPIKVGNTIYF. Full variable domain (rest looked up from reference TRBV7-9 and TRBJ1-3): DTGVSQNPRHKITKRGQNVTFRCDPISEHNRLYWYRQTLGQGPEFLTYFQNEAQLEKSRLLSDRFSAERPKGSFSTLEIQRTEQGDSAMYLCASRPPIKVGNTIYFGEGSWLTVV.

There are many counts of this clonotype. This chain joins TRBV12-3 or TRBV12-4 and TRBJ1-4; D unclear. V was trimmed by 7 bases and J by 0 bases, leaving 12 bases between them. CDR3 length: 15 residues. The CDR3 region has the DNA TGTGCCAGCACCCACAGAGACTCAACTAATGAAAAACTGTTTTTT. Translation gives CASTHRDSTNEKLFF.

The chain has TRBV4-1 and TRBJ2-5; 9 nucleotides line up with TRBD2. The CDR3 extends over 15 amino acids. The trim removed 4 bases at V and 3 bases at J, leaving 6 bases unmatched. Germline V gene lookup returns CDR1 MGHRA and CDR2 YSYEKL. CDR3 coding DNA: TGCGCCAGCAGCCCCCGGACTAGCGTAGAAGAGACCCAGTACTTC. Its protein product is CASSPRTSVEETQYF.

The CDR3 is CASSLPPRNYGYTF. The CDR3 coding sequence is TGTGCCAGCAGTCTTCCGCCCAGGAACTATGGCTACACCTTC. The V call is TRBV28, the J call TRBJ1-2; the D is unclear. This CDR3 has 14 amino acids. Per germline, CDR1 MDHEN and CDR2 SYDVKM. Trimming left V 5 bases short and J 2 bases short, with 12 bases between.

The rearrangement uses TRBV6-1 and TRBJ2-1, with D possibly TRBD2 on 6 matching bases. V lost 6 bases to trimming and J lost 7 bases, with 13 bases between them. The CDR3 is 13 amino acids. Germline lookup yields CDR1 MNHNS and CDR2 SASEGT. CDR3 sequence: CASRNGTLNEQFF. The CDR3 DNA reads TGTGCCAGCAGAAATGGGACTCTGAATGAGCAGTTCTTC.

The chain has TRBV5-1 and TRBJ1-1, with D uncertain. This CDR3 region has 15 residues. V was cut by 1 base and J by 6 bases, with 16 bases left in between. Germline V gives CDR1 SGHRS, CDR2 YFSETQ. Written as DNA, the CDR3 is TGCGCCAGCAGCTTGACACCTCCTCTCCAACCTGAAGCTTTCTTT. It specifies CASSLTPPLQPEAFF.